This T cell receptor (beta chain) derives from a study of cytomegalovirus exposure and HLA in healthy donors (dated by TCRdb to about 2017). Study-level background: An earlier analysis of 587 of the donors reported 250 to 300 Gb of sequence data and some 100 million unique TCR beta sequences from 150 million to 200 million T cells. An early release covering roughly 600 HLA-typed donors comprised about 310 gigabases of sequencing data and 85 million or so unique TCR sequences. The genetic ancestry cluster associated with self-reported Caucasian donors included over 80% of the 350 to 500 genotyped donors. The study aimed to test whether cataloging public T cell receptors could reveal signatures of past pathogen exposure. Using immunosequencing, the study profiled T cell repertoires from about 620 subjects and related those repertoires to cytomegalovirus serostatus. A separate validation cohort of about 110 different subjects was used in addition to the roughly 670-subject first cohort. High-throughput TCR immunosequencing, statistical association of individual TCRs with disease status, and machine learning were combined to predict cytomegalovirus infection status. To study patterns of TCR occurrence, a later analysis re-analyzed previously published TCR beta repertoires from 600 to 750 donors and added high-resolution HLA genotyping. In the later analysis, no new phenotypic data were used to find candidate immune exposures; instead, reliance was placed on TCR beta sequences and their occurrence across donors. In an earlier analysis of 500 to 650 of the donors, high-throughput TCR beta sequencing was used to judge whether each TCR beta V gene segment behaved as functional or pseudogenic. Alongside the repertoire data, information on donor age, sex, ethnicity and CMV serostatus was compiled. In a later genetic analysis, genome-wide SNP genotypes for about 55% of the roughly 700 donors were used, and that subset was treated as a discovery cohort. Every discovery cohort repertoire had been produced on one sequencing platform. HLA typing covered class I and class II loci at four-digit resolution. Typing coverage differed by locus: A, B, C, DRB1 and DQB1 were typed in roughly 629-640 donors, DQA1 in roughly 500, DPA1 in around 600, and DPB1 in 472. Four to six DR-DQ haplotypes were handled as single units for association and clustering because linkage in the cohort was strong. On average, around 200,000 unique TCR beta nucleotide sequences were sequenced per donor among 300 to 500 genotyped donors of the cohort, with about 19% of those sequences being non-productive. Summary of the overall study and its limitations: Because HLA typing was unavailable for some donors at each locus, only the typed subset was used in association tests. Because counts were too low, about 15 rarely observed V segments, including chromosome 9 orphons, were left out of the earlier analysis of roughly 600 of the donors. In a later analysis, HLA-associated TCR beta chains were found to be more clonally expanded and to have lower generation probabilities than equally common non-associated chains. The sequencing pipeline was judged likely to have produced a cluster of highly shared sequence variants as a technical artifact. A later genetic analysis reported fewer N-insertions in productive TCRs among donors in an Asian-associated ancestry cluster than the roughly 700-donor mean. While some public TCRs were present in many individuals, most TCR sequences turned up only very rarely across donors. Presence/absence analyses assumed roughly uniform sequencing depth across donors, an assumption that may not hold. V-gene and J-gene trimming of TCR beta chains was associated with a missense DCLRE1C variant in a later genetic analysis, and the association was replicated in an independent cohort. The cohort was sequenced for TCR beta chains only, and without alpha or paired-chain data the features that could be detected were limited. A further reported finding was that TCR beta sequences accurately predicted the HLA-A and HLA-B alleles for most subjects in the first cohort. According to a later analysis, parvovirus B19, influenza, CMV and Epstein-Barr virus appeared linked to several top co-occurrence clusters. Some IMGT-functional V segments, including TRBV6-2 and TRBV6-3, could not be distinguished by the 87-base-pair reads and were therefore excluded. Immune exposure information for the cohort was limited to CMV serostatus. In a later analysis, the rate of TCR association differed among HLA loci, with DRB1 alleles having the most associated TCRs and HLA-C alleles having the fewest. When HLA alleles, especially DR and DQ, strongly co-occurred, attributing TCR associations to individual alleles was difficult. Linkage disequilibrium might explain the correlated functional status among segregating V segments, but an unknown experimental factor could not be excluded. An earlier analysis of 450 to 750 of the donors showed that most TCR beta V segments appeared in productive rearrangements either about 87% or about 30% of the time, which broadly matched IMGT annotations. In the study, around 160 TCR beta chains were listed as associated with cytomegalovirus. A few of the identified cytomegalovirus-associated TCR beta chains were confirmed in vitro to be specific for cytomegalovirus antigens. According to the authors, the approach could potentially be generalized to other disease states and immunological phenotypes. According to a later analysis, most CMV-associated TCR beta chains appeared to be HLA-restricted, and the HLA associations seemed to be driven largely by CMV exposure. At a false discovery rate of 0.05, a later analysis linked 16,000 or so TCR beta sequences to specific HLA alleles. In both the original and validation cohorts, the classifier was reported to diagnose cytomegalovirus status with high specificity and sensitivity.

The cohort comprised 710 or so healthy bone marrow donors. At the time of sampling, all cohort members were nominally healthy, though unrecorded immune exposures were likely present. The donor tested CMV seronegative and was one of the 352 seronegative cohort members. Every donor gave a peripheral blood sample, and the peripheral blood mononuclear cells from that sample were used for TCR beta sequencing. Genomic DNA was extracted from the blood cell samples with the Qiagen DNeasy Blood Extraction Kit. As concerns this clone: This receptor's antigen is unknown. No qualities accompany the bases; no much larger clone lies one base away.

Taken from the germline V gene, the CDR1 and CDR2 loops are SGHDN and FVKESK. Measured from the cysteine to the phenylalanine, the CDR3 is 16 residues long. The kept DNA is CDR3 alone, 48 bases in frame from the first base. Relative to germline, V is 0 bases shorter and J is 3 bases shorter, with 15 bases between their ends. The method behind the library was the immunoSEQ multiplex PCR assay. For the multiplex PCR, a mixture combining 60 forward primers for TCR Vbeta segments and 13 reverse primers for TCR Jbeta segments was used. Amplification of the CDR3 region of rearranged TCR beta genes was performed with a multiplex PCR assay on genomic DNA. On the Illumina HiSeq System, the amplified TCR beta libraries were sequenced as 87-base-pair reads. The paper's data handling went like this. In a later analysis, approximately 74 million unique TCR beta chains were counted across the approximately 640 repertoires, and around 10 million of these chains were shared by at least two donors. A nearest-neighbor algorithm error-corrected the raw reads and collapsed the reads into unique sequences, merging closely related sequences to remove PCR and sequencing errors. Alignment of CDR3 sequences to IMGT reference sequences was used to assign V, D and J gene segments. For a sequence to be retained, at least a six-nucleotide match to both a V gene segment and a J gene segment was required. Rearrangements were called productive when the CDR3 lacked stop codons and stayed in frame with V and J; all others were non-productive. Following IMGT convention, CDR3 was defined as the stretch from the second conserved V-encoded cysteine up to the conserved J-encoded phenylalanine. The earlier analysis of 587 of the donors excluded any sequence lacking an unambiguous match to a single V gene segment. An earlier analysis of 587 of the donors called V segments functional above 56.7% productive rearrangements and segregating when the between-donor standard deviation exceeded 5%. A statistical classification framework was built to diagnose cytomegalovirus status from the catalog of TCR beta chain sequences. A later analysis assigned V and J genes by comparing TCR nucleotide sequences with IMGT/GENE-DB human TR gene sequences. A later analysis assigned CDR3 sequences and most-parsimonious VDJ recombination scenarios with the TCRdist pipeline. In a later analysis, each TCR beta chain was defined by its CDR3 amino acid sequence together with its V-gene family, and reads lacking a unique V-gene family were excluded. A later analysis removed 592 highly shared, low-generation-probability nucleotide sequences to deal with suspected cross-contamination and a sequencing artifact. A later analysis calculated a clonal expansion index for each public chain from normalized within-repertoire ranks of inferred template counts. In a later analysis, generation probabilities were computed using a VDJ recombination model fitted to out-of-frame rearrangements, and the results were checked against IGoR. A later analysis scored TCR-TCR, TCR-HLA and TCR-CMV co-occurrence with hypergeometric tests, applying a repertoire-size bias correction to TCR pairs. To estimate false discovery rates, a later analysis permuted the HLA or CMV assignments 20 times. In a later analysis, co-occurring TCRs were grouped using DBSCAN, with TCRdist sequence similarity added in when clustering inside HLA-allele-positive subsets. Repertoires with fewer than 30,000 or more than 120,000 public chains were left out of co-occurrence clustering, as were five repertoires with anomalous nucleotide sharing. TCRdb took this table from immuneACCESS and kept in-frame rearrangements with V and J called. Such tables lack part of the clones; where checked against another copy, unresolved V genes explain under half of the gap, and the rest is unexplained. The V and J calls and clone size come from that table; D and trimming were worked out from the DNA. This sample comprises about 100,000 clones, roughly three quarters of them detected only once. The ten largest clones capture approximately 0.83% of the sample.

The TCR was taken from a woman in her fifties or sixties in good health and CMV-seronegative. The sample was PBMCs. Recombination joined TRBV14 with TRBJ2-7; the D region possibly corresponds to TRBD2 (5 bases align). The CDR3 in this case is CASSQDRDGLHYEQYF. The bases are TGTGCCAGCAGCCAAGATCGTGACGGACTTCACTACGAGCAGTACTTC.